These 32 T cell receptor beta chains came from one sample sequenced in a study of cytomegalovirus exposure and HLA in healthy donors. Use of 60 Vbeta and 13 Jbeta primers characterized the PCR. TCRdb's table, derived via immunoSEQ multiplex PCR, lists solely in-frame clones and lacks some. Among roughly 190,000 clones, 65% to 80% were seen once, and the ten largest hold roughly 1.1%. The sequenced sample was PBMCs. Receptors were obtained from a woman between 35 and 50 years old in good health and CMV-seronegative.

The chain joins TRBV6-5 to TRBJ2-7; maybe TRBD1 (5 bases). The V end lost 6 bases, the J end lost 2 bases, and 11 bases lay between the germline ends. Germline V gene sequence: CDR1 MNHEY, CDR2 SVGAGI. The CDR3 is made up of 13 amino acids. This CDR3 reads CASSQGWTYEQYV. The CDR3 DNA follows: TGTGCCAGCAGCCAGGGATGGACCTACGAGCAGTACGTC.

The CDR3 DNA reads TGTGCCAGCAACCGGGAAGGTCACGGGAGGAACACTGAAGCTTTCTTT. Residues: CASNREGHGRNTEAFF. The V and J genes are TRBV16 and TRBJ1-1; D gene unclear. This CDR3 spans 16 amino acids. V was cut by 7 bases and J by 1 base, with 19 bases left in between. Germline-derived CDR1 and CDR2 are KGHSY and FQNENV.

V gene TRBV18 combines with J gene TRBJ2-7; 7 bases match TRBD2. This CDR3 contains 12 residues. Germline V gives CDR1 KGHSH, CDR2 LQKENI. The junction had 3 bases not matched to a gene; V was cut back by 3 bases and J by 7 bases. The CDR3 protein is CASSPGGREQYV. As DNA, the CDR3 is TGTGCCAGCTCACCGGGGGGGAGGGAGCAGTACGTC.

Note on this clone: At the DNA level, this CDR3 is encoded by other sequences in the same sample as well. The V call is TRBV19, the J call TRBJ2-7; a possible D gene is TRBD2 (6 bases). The ends were cut back, 11 bases at V and 3 bases at J, with 8 bases in the middle. The CDR3 has 10 residues. In germline, CDR1 is LNHDA, CDR2 SQIVND (reference sequence). This CDR3 is CALGLYEQYF. The CDR3 coding sequence is TGTGCCTTGGGACTCTACGAGCAGTACTTC.

This chain uses TRBV5-1 with TRBJ1-1; 10 bases are a match to TRBD1. Germline-derived CDR1 and CDR2 are SGHRS and YFSETQ. This CDR3 is 16 amino acids long. Trimming removed 1 base from V and 0 bases from J; junction bases left unmatched: 3. The CDR3 DNA follows: TGCGCCAGCAGCTTGTCGGGACAGGGGTTGAACACTGAAGCTTTCTTT. Translating gives CASSLSGQGLNTEAFF.

The V call is TRBV7-2, the J call TRBJ1-2, with D perhaps TRBD1 (5 bases). This CDR3 has 14 amino acids. Germline CDR1 reads SGHTA; CDR2 reads FQGNSA. V was trimmed by 0 bases and J by 8 bases, leaving 13 bases between them. The CDR3, as DNA: TGTGCCAGCAGCTTAGCAGGGGACGGGGGAGGCTACACCTTC. This codes for CASSLAGDGGGYTF.

This clone was counted once. The genes are TRBV6-1 and TRBJ2-1; TRBD1 aligns across 9 bases. The germline V gene encodes CDR1 MNHNS and CDR2 SASEGT. With 4 bases clipped from V and 7 bases from J, the junction kept 2 bases outside the gene matches. The CDR3 has 13 residues. The CDR3 is CASSGTGANEQFF. The CDR3 DNA sequence: TGTGCCAGCAGTGGGACAGGGGCAAATGAGCAGTTCTTC.

The chain couples TRBV5-1 to TRBJ2-1; 14 positions agree with TRBD2. Trimming cost V 4 bases and J 8 bases; bases outside gene matches: 11. Germline V gene lookup returns CDR1 SGHRS and CDR2 YFSETQ. The CDR3 loop spans 17 amino acids. CDR3 residues: CASSLGTSGRSFDEQFF. CDR3 in DNA: TGCGCCAGCAGCCTAGGGACTAGCGGGAGAAGTTTCGATGAGCAGTTCTTC.

This rearrangement joins TRBV9 to TRBJ1-1; D remains ambiguous. The CDR3 runs 14 residues. Germline values: CDR1 SGDLS, CDR2 YYNGEE. Trimming pared 0 bases from V and 1 base from J, leaving 7 bases between. CDR3 sequence (DNA): TGTGCCAGCAGCGTAGGAGGGAAGAACACTGAAGCTTTCTTT. Its translation is CASSVGGKNTEAFF.

The gene calls are TRBV7-2 and TRBJ2-2; the match to TRBD2 covers 10 bases. J lost 5 bases, V lost 1 base, and 10 bases had no gene match. CDR3 length: 18 amino acids. The germline V gene encodes CDR1 SGHTA and CDR2 FQGNSA. The CDR3 loop reads CASSLVGLAGVETGELFF. DNA of the CDR3: TGTGCCAGCAGCTTAGTGGGCCTAGCGGGAGTTGAAACCGGGGAGCTGTTTTTT. Combining the CDR3 with reference TRBV7-2 and TRBJ2-2 gives the whole variable domain GAGVSQSPSNKVTEKGKDVELRCDPISGHTALYWYRQSLGQGLEFLIYFQGNSAPDKSGLPSDRFSAERTGGSVSTLTIQRTQQEDSAVYLCASSLVGLAGVETGELFFGEGSRLTVL.

This clone was observed a few times. V is TRBV6-5 and J is TRBJ2-1; tentatively, D is TRBD1 (6 bases). This CDR3 has 15 amino acids. Per germline, CDR1 MNHEY and CDR2 SVGAGI. Trimming took off 3 bases at V and 0 bases at J, with 9 bases between the two ends. For the CDR3, the DNA is TGTGCCAGCAGTTATACGGACAGCTCCTACAATGAGCAGTTCTTC. Its protein product is CASSYTDSSYNEQFF.

V gene TRBV7-2 combines with J gene TRBJ1-3, with D possibly being TRBD1 (5 bases). Germline V gene lookup returns CDR1 SGHTA and CDR2 FQGNSA. The CDR3 runs 14 residues. Between the trimmed V and J ends, which lost 1 base and 9 bases, there was a span of 13 bases. The CDR3 DNA reads as TGTGCCAGCAGCTTAGGGTCCCCGGGGGGCACCATATATTTT. It specifies CASSLGSPGGTIYF.

The V and J genes are TRBV6-5 and TRBJ1-2; D gene uncertain. The CDR3 totals 13 residues. Trimming removed 5 bases at V and 7 bases at J, with 14 bases between. Germline CDR1 MNHEY, CDR2 SVGAGI. CDR3 sequence reads: CASSVEALGGYTF. The CDR3, as DNA: TGTGCCAGCAGTGTGGAGGCTTTGGGTGGCTACACCTTC.

The gene calls are TRBV19 and TRBJ1-1, with 7 bases identical to TRBD1. V lost 6 bases to trimming and J lost 3 bases; unmatched junction nucleotides: 7. Germline V gives CDR1 LNHDA, CDR2 SQIVND (reference sequence). CDR3 length: 14 residues. The DNA for the CDR3 is TGTGCCAGTAGGATTACAGGGGTAGACACTGAAGCTTTCTTT. Translated, it gives CASRITGVDTEAFF.

The rearrangement uses TRBV10-3 and TRBJ2-2; 8 positions agree with TRBD2. Looked up from germline, CDR1 is ENHRY and CDR2 is SYGVKD. V shed 7 bases and J 4 bases; nucleotides not matched to a gene: 8. The CDR3 has 15 residues. The CDR3 DNA follows: TGTGCCATCACCCCCAGCGGGAGTATCACCGGGGAGCTGTTTTTT. As protein: CAITPSGSITGELFF.

This rearrangement joins TRBV18 to TRBJ2-7, with a possible D match to TRBD1 (6 bases). Trimming removed 1 base from V and 5 bases from J, with 15 bases in between. The CDR3 spans 15 residues. CDR1 KGHSH and CDR2 LQKENI come from the germline V gene. The CDR3 region is CASSPLLDSTDEQYF. As DNA, the CDR3 is TGTGCCAGCTCACCACTCCTGGACAGTACTGACGAGCAGTACTTC.

This clone has more than one count but fewer than ten. The chain joins TRBV7-2 to TRBJ2-7, with a tentative D call TRBD2 (6 bases). Germline-derived CDR1 and CDR2 are SGHTA and FQGNSA. V lost 6 bases, J lost 0 bases, and 6 bases lay in between. This CDR3 has 12 residues. The CDR3: CASRTSSYEQYV. The DNA of the CDR3 is TGTGCCAGCAGGACTAGCTCCTACGAGCAGTACGTC.

This clone was picked up a small number of times. The rearrangement uses TRBV19 and TRBJ2-1, with D possibly TRBD2 on 5 matching bases. The germline V gene has CDR1 LNHDA and CDR2 SQIVND (reference sequence). The CDR3 length is 18 residues. V lost 0 bases and J lost 7, with 22 bases in between. As DNA, the CDR3 is TGTGCCAGTAGTATAGATCTGTATACGGGAATAGGCAGAAATGAGCAGTTCTTC. Translated, it gives CASSIDLYTGIGRNEQFF.

The gene calls are TRBV4-1 and TRBJ2-2, with unresolved D. Looked up from germline, CDR1 is MGHRA and CDR2 is YSYEKL. This CDR3 has 15 residues. With 0 bases removed from V and 3 bases from J, the gap between germline ends came to 8 bases. This CDR3 is CASSQDSSYTGELFF. The CDR3 DNA reads TGCGCCAGCAGCCAAGATAGTAGTTACACCGGGGAGCTGTTTTTT.

This clone was detected once. The rearrangement links TRBV11-2 to TRBJ1-2; 8 positions match TRBD1. CDR1 and CDR2 from the germline V gene are SGHAT and FQNNGV. The trim removed 5 bases at V and 3 bases at J, leaving 8 bases unmatched. The CDR3 has 15 residues. The CDR3 loop reads CASSNGQGGHYGYTF. CDR3 bases: TGTGCCAGCAGCAACGGACAGGGAGGACACTATGGCTACACCTTC.

The chain joins TRBV19 to TRBJ1-5; the match to TRBD1 covers 11 bases. This CDR3 is built from 15 residues. CDR1 and CDR2 (germline): LNHDA, SQIVND (reference sequence). V shed 4 bases and J 7 bases; nucleotides not matched to a gene: 6. CDR3 region: CASSTRDRGFQPQHF. Here the CDR3 DNA reads TGTGCCAGTAGTACCCGGGACAGGGGGTTCCAGCCCCAGCATTTT.

This clone appeared a few times. The chain is built from TRBV19 and TRBJ2-5; D remains ambiguous. Per the germline V gene, CDR1 is LNHDA and CDR2 is SQIVND (reference sequence). This CDR3 is 11 amino acids long. Trimming cost V 5 bases and J 4 bases, with 5 bases left between them. CDR3 DNA: TGTGCCAGTAGTTTCGGAGAGACCCAGTACTTC. Residues: CASSFGETQYF.

The J gene is TRBJ1-2, the V gene TRBV5-1, with 8 positions matching TRBD1. J was trimmed by 2 bases and V by 6 bases; bases with no gene match: 9. CDR1 and CDR2 from the germline V gene are SGHRS and YFSETQ. The CDR3 has 15 residues. CDR3 loop: CASIPSTGANYGYTF. CDR3 DNA sequence: TGCGCCAGCATCCCCTCGACAGGGGCCAACTATGGCTACACCTTC.

The chain uses TRBV2 and TRBJ1-2; weak D call: TRBD1 (6 bases). The CDR3 totals 16 residues. V lost 0 bases and J lost 2, with 13 bases in between. Germline V CDR1 and CDR2: SNHLY, FYNNEI. CDR3 residues: CASSEALVDSNYGYTF. The DNA of the CDR3 is TGTGCCAGCAGTGAAGCGCTCGTGGACAGCAACTATGGCTACACCTTC. Full variable domain (missing parts from reference TRBV2 and TRBJ1-2): EPEVTQTPSHQVTQMGQEVILRCVPISNHLYFYWYRQILGQKVEFLVSFYNNEISEKSEIFDDQFSVERPDGSNFTLKIRSTKLEDSAMYFCASSEALVDSNYGYTFGSGTRLTVV.

The V and J genes are TRBV7-2 and TRBJ1-2; 7 nucleotides align to TRBD1. Germline trimming cut 4 bases from V and 8 bases from J; bases unmatched to any gene: 4. CDR1 is SGHTA, CDR2 FQGNSA, per germline. CDR3 length: 12 amino acids. CDR3 nucleotides: TGTGCCAGCAGCTCCGACAGGGTCGGCTACACCTTC. Translating it yields CASSSDRVGYTF.

CDR3 region: CASRDNGGNQPQHF. DNA for the CDR3: TGTGCCAGCAGGGATAACGGGGGCAATCAGCCCCAGCATTTT. This chain links TRBV27 with TRBJ1-5, with D unresolved. V gave up 6 bases and J gave up 2 bases, with 11 bases separating them. The CDR3 loop spans 14 amino acids. Germline assignment: CDR1 MNHEY and CDR2 SMNVEV (reference sequence).

This chain connects TRBV11-2 to TRBJ2-1; a weak D match, TRBD2 (6 bases). V dropped 5 bases and J dropped 6 bases, with 17 bases sitting between them. The CDR3 totals 15 residues. Germline CDR1 and CDR2: SGHAT and FQNNGV. CDR3 sequence (DNA): TGTGCCAGCAGCCCCGGACTACAATCCCGCAATGAGCAGTTCTTC. It encodes CASSPGLQSRNEQFF.

The J gene is TRBJ1-1, the V gene TRBV10-3, with D tentatively TRBD1 (5 bases). The CDR3 totals 14 residues. CDR1 is ENHRY and CDR2 is SYGVKD in the germline V gene. The V gene lost 4 bases and the J gene lost 2 bases, with 11 bases spanning the gap. CDR3 DNA: TGTGCCATCAGTGTAGGAGGGGACAACACTGAAGCTTTCTTT. Its protein is CAISVGGDNTEAFF.

This clone occurred a few times. V is TRBV7-2 and J is TRBJ2-5, with D uncertain. This CDR3 has 13 residues. Trimming stripped 4 bases from V and 8 bases from J, with 14 bases between. Germline lookup yields CDR1 SGHTA and CDR2 FQGNSA. CDR3 in DNA: TGTGCCAGCAGCTACGACCGTGCAGGTACCCAGTACTTC. It encodes CASSYDRAGTQYF.

This rearrangement joins TRBV6-1 to TRBJ1-1; 9 bases are a match to TRBD1. Germline CDR1 is MNHNS and CDR2 is SASEGT. The J segment lost 5 bases and the V segment lost 2 bases, leaving 9 bases of the junction unmatched. This CDR3 is built from 16 residues. CDR3 DNA sequence: TGTGCCAGCAGTGAAACCGGGACAGGGAGATGGACTGAAGCTTTCTTT. As protein: CASSETGTGRWTEAFF.

This clone was detected only a few times. The chain employs TRBV11-3 and TRBJ2-7; 9 positions agree with TRBD1. The CDR3 loop spans 15 amino acids. J was trimmed by 3 bases and V by 5 bases; bases with no gene match: 8. CDR1 SGHNT and CDR2 YENEEA come from the germline V gene. The CDR3 protein is CASSLPGQGHYEQYF. The CDR3 region has the DNA TGTGCCAGCAGCCTACCGGGACAGGGTCACTACGAGCAGTACTTC. Complete variable domain (other parts from reference TRBV11-3 and TRBJ2-7): EAGVVQSPRYKIIEKKQPVAFWCNPISGHNTLYWYLQNLGQGPELLIRYENEEAVDDSQLPKDRFSAERLKGVDSTLKIQPAELGDSAVYLCASSLPGQGHYEQYFGPGTRLTVT.

This sequence joins TRBV4-1 and TRBJ2-2; TRBD2 matches at 7 bases. The V gene's germline CDR1 is MGHRA and CDR2 YSYEKL. This CDR3 spans 15 amino acids. V trimming: 4 bases; J trimming: 5 bases; junction bases outside the gene matches: 7. The CDR3 nucleotides are TGCGCCAGCAGCCCCCTAGCGGCGGCTACCGGGGAGCTGTTTTTT. Amino acids: CASSPLAAATGELFF.